This TCR beta chain was sequenced in a study of cytomegalovirus exposure and HLA in healthy donors. Findings and caveats of the study: There were some V segments, including TRBV6-2 and TRBV6-3, excluded as indistinguishable. Most CMV-associated TCR beta chains appeared HLA-restricted in a later analysis. Some public TCRs appeared in many individuals, while most sequences were rare.

The CDR3 extends over 12 amino acids. Germline V CDR1 and CDR2: LNHDA, SQIVND (reference sequence). Deletions cut 6 bases from V and 6 bases from J, with 11 bases between. The PCR had 60 Vbeta and 13 Jbeta primers. Profiled with immunoSEQ multiplex PCR; TCRdb holds only in-frame clones, not every one. The sample contains hundreds of thousands of clones, around 66% of which appear only once. Comment on this clone: The antigen remains unidentified.

The sample consisted of PBMCs. The chain has TRBV19 and TRBJ1-1; D gene uncertain. This receptor was obtained from a female donor in good health and CMV-seronegative. The CDR3 DNA sequence: TGTGCCAGTAGCCCCGGGAGGGCTGAAGCTTTCTTT. Its protein product is CASSPGRAEAFF.